A single sample is the source of the 6 T cell receptor beta chains below, sequenced in a study of shared clonotypes between healthy human individuals. Profiling relied on immunoSEQ multiplex PCR, and the TCRdb table lists in-frame clones only, not all of them. Of approximately 1,000,000 clones in the sample, roughly 80% were seen once. The material sequenced was memory CD4+ T cells from PBMCs. Subset: CD45RA-negative fraction. These receptor sequences come from a man younger than 35 in good health. Some clones in this sample may be carry-over from other donors' samples.

As to this clone: This likely reflects a read error, since a far larger clone is one base away. Additional DNA sequences in this sample encode the identical CDR3. The rearrangement links TRBV7-6 to TRBJ1-1; D is unresolved. CDR1 SGHVS and CDR2 FNYEAQ come from the germline V gene. The CDR3 length is 13 residues. Trimming left V 1 base short and J 0 bases short, with 3 bases between. In DNA, the CDR3 is TGTGCCAGCAGCTTAGATGTGAACACTGAAGCTTTCTTT. It is translated as CASSLDVNTEAFF.

V and J are TRBV15 and TRBJ1-1, with no clear D. The CDR3 covers 13 residues. V lost 1 base and J lost 7, with 10 bases in between. Germline-derived CDR1 and CDR2 are LNHNV and YYDKDF (reference sequence). CDR3 protein: CATSRGGWGEAFF. In DNA, the CDR3 is TGTGCCACCAGCAGAGGAGGGTGGGGTGAAGCTTTCTTT.

Worth noting for this clone: Being one base from a much bigger clone, this may be a read error. The rearrangement uses TRBV7-8 and TRBJ1-2; TRBD1 might be the D (6 bases). V was cut by 2 bases and J by 2 bases, with 6 bases left in between. The V gene's germline CDR1 is SGHVS and CDR2 FQNEAQ. This CDR3 has 13 residues. Here the CDR3 DNA reads TGTGCCAGCAGCTTACAGGGGAACTATGGCTACACCTTC. Its translation is CASSLQGNYGYTF.

The V and J genes are TRBV4-2 and TRBJ1-3; D is perhaps TRBD1 (6 bases). The CDR3 has 18 amino acids. The germline V gene encodes CDR1 LGHNA and CDR2 YNFKEQ. V lost 1 base, J lost 2 bases, and 18 bases lay in between. The CDR3 DNA is TGTGCCAGCAGCCAAGTTTCGCGCGTTGGACAGACTGGAAACACCATATATTTT. Translated: CASSQVSRVGQTGNTIYF.

This clone was counted a few times. V is TRBV30 and J is TRBJ2-7; D is unclear. The CDR3 totals 12 residues. Germline V gives CDR1 GTSNPN, CDR2 SVGIG (reference sequence). V was cut by 0 bases and J by 10 bases, with 13 bases left in between. Here the CDR3 reads CAWSVGVRPQYF. The CDR3 DNA reads as TGTGCCTGGAGTGTTGGGGTTCGGCCACAGTACTTC.

V and J are TRBV18 and TRBJ2-7; 9 positions match TRBD1. Trimming removed 3 bases from V and 7 bases from J; junction bases left unmatched: 13. Looked up from germline, CDR1 is KGHSH and CDR2 is LQKENI. The CDR3 covers 16 residues. The CDR3 DNA sequence: TGTGCCAGCTCACCTCCCGCCGGACAGGGGTTGAAAGAGCAGTACTTC. Its translation is CASSPPAGQGLKEQYF.